Listed here are 7 T cell receptor beta chains from one sample, sequenced in a study of blood T cells in healthy people across ages. Combining a sample-barcoded 5' primer with a J-beta primer mix, a second PCR ran for roughly 7 to 11 cycles. TCRdb reprocessed the 5' RACE reads via MiXCR and lists one record per CDR3 protein. This sample yields about 590,000 distinct CDR3 sequences, of which roughly 30% are seen a single time; about a sixth belongs to the top ten. Sequencing was performed on blood. These TCRs come from a woman aged 80 or over in good health.

As for this clonotype: This may stem from a read error, because a much larger clone lies one nucleotide away. The rearrangement links TRBV18 to TRBJ2-5; 8 positions agree with TRBD1. V lost 5 bases, J lost 11 bases, and 16 bases stayed unmatched. Germline assignment: CDR1 KGHSH and CDR2 LQKENI. This CDR3 is 15 amino acids long. Here the CDR3 reads CASSTTGTGNNEQYF. Written as DNA, the CDR3 is TGTGCCAGCTCAACAACGGGGACAGGAAACAATGAGCAGTACTTC.

This clonotype was seen many times. The V and J genes are TRBV20-1 and TRBJ2-5; 9 bases are a match to TRBD1. Germline values: CDR1 DFQATT, CDR2 SNEGSKA (reference sequence). There are 13 residues in the CDR3. J gave up 9 bases and V 4 bases, and 9 bases lay outside the gene matches. In DNA, the CDR3 is TGCAGTGCTATTACGGGACAGGGACGGGCCCAGTACTTC. It codes for CSAITGQGRAQYF.

A note on this clonotype: A single base separates this from a much larger clone, so it may be a read error. The chain recombines TRBV20-1 with TRBJ2-1; unclear D gene. The J call may be mistaken, given a closer DNA end match to TRBJ2-7. Per germline, CDR1 DFQATT and CDR2 SNEGSKA (reference sequence). This CDR3 has 14 residues. In DNA form, the CDR3 reads TGCAGTGCTAGAGCACTTAGCTCCTACAATGAGCAGTACTTC. Amino acids: CSARALSSYNEQYF.

This rearrangement joins TRBV5-5 to TRBJ2-3; D possibly uses TRBD1 or TRBD2 (5 bases each). The V gene lost 0 bases and the J gene lost 6 bases, with 20 bases spanning the gap. Per the germline V gene, CDR1 is SGHKS and CDR2 is YYEKEE (reference sequence). This CDR3 is built from 17 residues. The CDR3 bases are TGTGCCAGCAGCTTGGTCAACGTCGGGGCCAAGAGGGATACGCAGTATTTT. Translated: CASSLVNVGAKRDTQYF.

In this sample, this clonotype turned up a few times. J is TRBJ2-7 and V is TRBV5-6; TRBD1 aligns across 11 bases. Germline V gives CDR1 SGHDT, CDR2 YYEEEE. V was pared by 2 bases and J by 5 bases, with 9 bases of the junction left unmatched. The CDR3 is 16 amino acids. The CDR3 DNA reads as TGTGCCAGCAGCTTCCGCTCCGGGACAGGGGGAAACGAGCAGTACTTC. This sequence encodes CASSFRSGTGGNEQYF.

The J gene is TRBJ2-7, the V gene TRBV20-1, with 7 bases aligning to TRBD1. Unmatched junction bases numbered 12, after V lost 7 bases and J lost 6 bases. CDR1 and CDR2 (germline): DFQATT, SNEGSKA (reference sequence). The CDR3 has 13 amino acids. CDR3: CSVRQDRALEQYF. The CDR3 region has the DNA TGCAGTGTGAGACAAGACAGGGCCCTCGAGCAGTACTTC.

This chain's CDR3 is CASTWWKNTEAFF. CDR3 DNA sequence: TGTGCCAGCACCTGGTGGAAGAACACTGAAGCTTTCTTT. V is TRBV6-6 and J is TRBJ1-1; the D is unclear. Germline CDR1 is MNHNY and CDR2 is SVGAGI (reference sequence). The CDR3 spans 13 residues. V lost 7 bases to trimming and J lost 1 base, with 10 bases between them.